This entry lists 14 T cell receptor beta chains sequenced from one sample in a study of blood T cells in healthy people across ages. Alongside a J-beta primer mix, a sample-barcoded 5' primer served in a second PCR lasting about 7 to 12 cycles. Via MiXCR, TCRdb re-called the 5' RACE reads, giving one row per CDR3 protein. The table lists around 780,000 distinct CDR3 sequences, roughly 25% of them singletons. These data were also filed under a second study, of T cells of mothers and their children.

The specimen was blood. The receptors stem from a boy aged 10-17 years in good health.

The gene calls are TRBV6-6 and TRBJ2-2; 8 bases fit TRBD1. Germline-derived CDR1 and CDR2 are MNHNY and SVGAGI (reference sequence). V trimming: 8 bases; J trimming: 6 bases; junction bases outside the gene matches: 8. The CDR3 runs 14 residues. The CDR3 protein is CASVRDRLAGELFF. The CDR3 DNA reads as TGTGCCAGCGTCCGGGACAGGTTAGCCGGGGAGCTGTTTTTT.

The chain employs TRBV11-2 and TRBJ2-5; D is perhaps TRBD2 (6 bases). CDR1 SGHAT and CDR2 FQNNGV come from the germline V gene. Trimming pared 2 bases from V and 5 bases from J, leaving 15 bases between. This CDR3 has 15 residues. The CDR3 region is CASSLRDSSRETQYF. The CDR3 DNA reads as TGTGCCAGCAGCTTAAGGGACTCCTCCAGGGAGACCCAGTACTTC.

The CDR3 spells CASSVDGNGEQFF. The CDR3 nucleotides read TGTGCCAGCAGCGTCGATGGTAATGGGGAGCAGTTCTTC. This rearrangement joins TRBV7-9 to TRBJ2-5; D is ambiguous. Matching the DNA end better, TRBJ2-1 makes the J call doubtful. The CDR3 totals 13 residues. CDR1 is SEHNR, CDR2 FQNEAQ, per germline (reference sequence).

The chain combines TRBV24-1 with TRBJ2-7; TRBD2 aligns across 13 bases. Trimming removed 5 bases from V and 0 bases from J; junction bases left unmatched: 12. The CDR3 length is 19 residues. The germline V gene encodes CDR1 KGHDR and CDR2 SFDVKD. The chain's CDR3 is CATSAPGGLAGRVSYEQYF. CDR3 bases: TGTGCCACCAGTGCGCCAGGGGGACTAGCGGGGAGAGTCTCCTACGAGCAGTACTTC.

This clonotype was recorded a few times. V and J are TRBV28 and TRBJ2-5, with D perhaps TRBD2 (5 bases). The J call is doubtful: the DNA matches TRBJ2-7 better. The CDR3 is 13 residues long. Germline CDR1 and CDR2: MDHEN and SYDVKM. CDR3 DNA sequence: TGTGCCAGCTCGAGGGCCTGGGGTTACGAGCAGTACTTC. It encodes CASSRAWGYEQYF.

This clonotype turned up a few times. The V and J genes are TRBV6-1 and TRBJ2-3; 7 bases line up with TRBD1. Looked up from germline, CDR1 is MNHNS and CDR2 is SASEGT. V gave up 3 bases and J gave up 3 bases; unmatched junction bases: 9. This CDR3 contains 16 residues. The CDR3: CASSDDRVISTDTQYF. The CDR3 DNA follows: TGTGCCAGCAGTGATGACAGGGTAATTTCGACAGATACGCAGTATTTT.

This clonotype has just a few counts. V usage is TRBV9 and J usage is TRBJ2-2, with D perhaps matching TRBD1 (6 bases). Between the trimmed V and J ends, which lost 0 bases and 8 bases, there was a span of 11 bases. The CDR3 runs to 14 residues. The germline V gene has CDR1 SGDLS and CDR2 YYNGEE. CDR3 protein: CASSVASGVGELFF. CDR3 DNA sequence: TGTGCCAGCAGCGTAGCGTCAGGGGTGGGGGAGCTGTTTTTT. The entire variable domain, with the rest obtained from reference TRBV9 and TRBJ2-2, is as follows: DSGVTQTPKHLITATGQRVTLRCSPRSGDLSVYWYQQSLDQGLQFLIQYYNGEERAKGNILERFSAQQFPDLHSELNLSSLELGDSALYFCASSVASGVGELFFGEGSRLTVL.

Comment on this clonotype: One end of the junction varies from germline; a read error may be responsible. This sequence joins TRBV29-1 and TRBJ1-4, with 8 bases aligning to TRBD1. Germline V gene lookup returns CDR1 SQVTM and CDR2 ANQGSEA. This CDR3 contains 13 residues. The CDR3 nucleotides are TGCAGCGTTGCGAGGACAGGGAGTGAAAAACTGCTTTTT. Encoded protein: CSVARTGSEKLLF.

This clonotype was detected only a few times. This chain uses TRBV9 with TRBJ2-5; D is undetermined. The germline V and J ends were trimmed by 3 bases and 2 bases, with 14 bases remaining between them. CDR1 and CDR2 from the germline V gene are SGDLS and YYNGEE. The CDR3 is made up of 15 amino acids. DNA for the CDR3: TGTGCCAGCAGCGCCGGACCGACTGGTCAAGAGACCCAGTACTTC. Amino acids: CASSAGPTGQETQYF.

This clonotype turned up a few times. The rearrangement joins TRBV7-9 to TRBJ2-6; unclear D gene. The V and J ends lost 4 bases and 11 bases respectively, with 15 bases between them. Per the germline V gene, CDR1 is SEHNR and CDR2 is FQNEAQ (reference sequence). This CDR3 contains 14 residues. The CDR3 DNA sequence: TGTGCCAGCAGCTCGTGGTCTTTGCAGGACGTCCTGACTTTC. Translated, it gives CASSSWSLQDVLTF.

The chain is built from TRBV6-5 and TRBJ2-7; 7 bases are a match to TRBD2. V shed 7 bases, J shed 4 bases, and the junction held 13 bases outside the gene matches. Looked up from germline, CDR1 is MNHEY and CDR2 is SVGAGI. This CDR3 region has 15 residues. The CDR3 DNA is TGTGCCAGCACTCTAATCGAGGGAGGGGAGTACGAGCAGTACTTC. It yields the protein CASTLIEGGEYEQYF.

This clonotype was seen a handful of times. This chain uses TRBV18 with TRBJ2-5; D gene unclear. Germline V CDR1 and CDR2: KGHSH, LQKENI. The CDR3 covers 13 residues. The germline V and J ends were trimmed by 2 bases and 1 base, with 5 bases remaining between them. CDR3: CASSPLTQETQYF. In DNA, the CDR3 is TGTGCCAGCTCACCATTGACCCAAGAGACCCAGTACTTC.

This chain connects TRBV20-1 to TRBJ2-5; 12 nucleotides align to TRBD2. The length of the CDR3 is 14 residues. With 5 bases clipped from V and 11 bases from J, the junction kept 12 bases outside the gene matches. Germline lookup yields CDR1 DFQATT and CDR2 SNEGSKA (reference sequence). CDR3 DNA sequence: TGCAGTGCTCGGACTAGCGGGGATAAGCGGAAGCAGTACTTC. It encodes CSARTSGDKRKQYF.

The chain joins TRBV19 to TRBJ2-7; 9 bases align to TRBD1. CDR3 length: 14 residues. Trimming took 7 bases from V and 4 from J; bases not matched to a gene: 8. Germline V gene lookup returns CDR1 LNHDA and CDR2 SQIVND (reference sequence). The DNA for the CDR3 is TGTGCCAGTACTCCGGGACAGGGAGGATACGAGCAGTACTTC. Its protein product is CASTPGQGGYEQYF. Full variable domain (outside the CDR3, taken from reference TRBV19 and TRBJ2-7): DGGITQSPKYLFRKEGQNVTLSCEQNLNHDAMYWYRQDPGQGLRLIYYSQIVNDFQKGDIAEGYSVSREKKESFPLTVTSAQKNPTAFYLCASTPGQGGYEQYFGPGTRLTVT.